The next 19 T cell receptor beta chains were all read from a single sample in a study of T cells in Graves' hyperthyroidism and ophthalmopathy. Amplified TCR beta CDR3 regions derived from RNA transcripts. The study used the HTBI primer set for a first-round RT-PCR of the TCR CDR3. TCRdb redid the calling of the multiplex PCR reads with MiXCR, one entry per CDR3 protein. The data show fewer than 700,000 distinct CDR3 sequences, with 15% to 20% seen just once and approximately 3.8% held by the top ten. The specimen was blood. These receptors all stem from a woman aged 30 to 39 with Graves' hyperthyroidism.

This clonotype has more than one count but fewer than ten. The rearrangement links TRBV7-9 to TRBJ2-4; D might be TRBD2 (6 bases). CDR3 length: 13 residues. Germline CDR1 and CDR2: SEHNR and FQNEAQ (reference sequence). Trimming removed 10 bases from V and 9 bases from J, with 19 bases in between. CDR3 sequence: CATLSPGEGIQYF. The CDR3 nucleotides are TGTGCCACCTTATCCCCGGGAGAGGGCATTCAGTACTTC.

The table lists this clonotype with many counts. The rearrangement joins TRBV12-3 or TRBV12-4 to TRBJ1-1; 8 positions match TRBD1. Trimming took 7 bases from V and 0 from J; bases not matched to a gene: 4. This CDR3 is built from 14 residues. CDR3 coding DNA: TGTGCCAGCACCCGACAGGGGCTGAACACTGAAGCTTTCTTT. It specifies CASTRQGLNTEAFF.

This clonotype was found many times. The chain combines TRBV29-1 with TRBJ2-7, with 10 bases aligning to TRBD2. The germline V gene encodes CDR1 SQVTM and CDR2 ANQGSEA. The CDR3 is 15 residues long. The trim removed 3 bases at V and 6 bases at J, leaving 11 bases unmatched. The CDR3 DNA reads TGCAGCGTTGAGTTTAAGAGCGGGAGGGGTCTCGAGCAGTACTTC. Protein: CSVEFKSGRGLEQYF.

The chain employs TRBV27 and TRBJ2-7; 11 nucleotides match TRBD1. Germline-derived CDR1 and CDR2 are MNHEY and SMNVEV (reference sequence). V trimming: 5 bases; J trimming: 7 bases; junction bases outside the gene matches: 7. The CDR3 spans 14 residues. The CDR3: CASSQGTGGSEQYF. CDR3 bases: TGTGCCAGCAGTCAAGGGACAGGGGGTAGTGAGCAGTACTTC.

The sample holds many counts of this clonotype. The gene calls are TRBV2 and TRBJ2-3, with 14 positions matching TRBD2. The CDR3 is 16 residues long. Unmatched junction bases numbered 6, after V lost 4 bases and J lost 6 bases. Per the germline V gene, CDR1 is SNHLY and CDR2 is FYNNEI. This CDR3 is CASSGLAGGPSDTQYF. The CDR3 nucleotides are TGTGCCAGCAGTGGACTAGCGGGAGGGCCCTCGGATACGCAGTATTTT.

This clonotype was counted a few times. This chain connects TRBV19 to TRBJ2-1; D remains ambiguous. Germline-derived CDR1 and CDR2 are LNHDA and SQIVND (reference sequence). CDR3 length equals 12 residues. The V end was cut by 3 bases, the J end by 8 bases, with 8 bases between. CDR3: CASSMWGYEQFF. The CDR3 coding sequence is TGTGCCAGTAGTATGTGGGGTTATGAGCAGTTCTTC.

This clonotype was counted only a few times. The chain combines TRBV3-1 with TRBJ2-1; 9 positions match TRBD2. The ends lost 2 bases at V and 8 bases at J; junction bases unmatched: 16. The CDR3 extends over 18 amino acids. CDR1 is LGHDT and CDR2 is YNNKEL in the germline V gene (reference sequence). The chain's CDR3 is CASSQPGRPGLAAYEQFF. The CDR3 nucleotides read TGTGCCAGCAGCCAACCGGGACGACCGGGACTAGCTGCCTATGAGCAGTTCTTC.

This clonotype has ten or more counts. The chain carries TRBV11-2 and TRBJ1-1; D remains unclear. Germline V gene lookup returns CDR1 SGHAT and CDR2 FQNNGV. V lost 6 bases, J lost 0 bases, and 8 bases lay in between. The CDR3 is made up of 13 amino acids. The CDR3 nucleotides read TGTGCCAGCAGTCTGCTTATGAACACTGAAGCTTTCTTT. Protein product: CASSLLMNTEAFF. The whole variable domain, remainder taken from reference TRBV11-2 and TRBJ1-1, is EAGVAQSPRYKIIEKRQSVAFWCNPISGHATLYWYQQILGQGPKLLIQFQNNGVVDDSQLPKDRFSAERLKGVDSTLKIQPAKLEDSAVYLCASSLLMNTEAFFGQGTRLTVV.

V is TRBV5-5 and J is TRBJ1-2; 7 nucleotides match TRBD1. The CDR3 is 14 amino acids. Trimming cost V 4 bases and J 8 bases; bases outside gene matches: 11. CDR1 SGHKS and CDR2 YYEKEE come from the germline V gene (reference sequence). The CDR3 DNA follows: TGTGCCAGCAGCCCTGGACAGGCGATGGGGGGCTACACCTTC. Protein product: CASSPGQAMGGYTF.

This clonotype was observed many times. The junction and the germline gene differ at one end; a read error may be behind it. The chain carries TRBV14 and TRBJ2-1, with 9 positions matching TRBD2. Germline CDR1 and CDR2: SGHDN and FVKESK. This CDR3 spans 16 amino acids. The CDR3 DNA reads TGTGCCAGCAGTTCCCTAGCGGGAAGCTCCAACAATGAGCAGTTCTTC. It specifies CASSSLAGSSNNEQFF. Supplemented by reference TRBV14 and TRBJ2-1, the full variable domain reads EAGVTQFPSHSVIEKGQTVTLRCDPISGHDNLYWYRRVMGKEIKFLLHFVKESKQDESGMPNNRFLAERTGGTYSTLKVQPAELEDSGVYFCASSSLAGSSNNEQFFGPGTRLTVL.

The V gene is TRBV4-3, the J gene TRBJ1-1; D is possibly TRBD1 (5 bases). The CDR3 is made up of 14 amino acids. V was shortened by 0 bases and J by 6 bases, with 11 bases between the two germline ends. From germline, CDR1 is LGHNA and CDR2 YSLEER. CDR3 bases: TGCGCCAGCAGCCAAGACCGGGGGTGGGCTGAAGCTTTCTTT. Protein product: CASSQDRGWAEAFF.

The table lists this clonotype with many counts. The V and J genes are TRBV13 and TRBJ2-7; TRBD2 agrees at 7 bases. CDR1 and CDR2 (germline): PRHDT, FYEKMQ (reference sequence). J lost 7 bases, V lost 2 bases, and 8 bases had no gene match. The CDR3 has 14 residues. The CDR3 reads CASSLILREREQYF. DNA of the CDR3: TGTGCCAGCAGCTTAATCTTGCGGGAGAGGGAGCAGTACTTC.

The chain has TRBV29-1 and TRBJ2-1; TRBD2 aligns across 12 bases. CDR1 is SQVTM, CDR2 ANQGSEA, per germline. This CDR3 is 14 amino acids long. The V segment lost 6 bases and the J segment 3 bases; nucleotides outside the gene matches: 3. The CDR3 coding sequence is TGCAGCGTCCTGACTAGCGGGAGCTACAATGAGCAGTTCTTC. Amino acids: CSVLTSGSYNEQFF.

This clonotype was seen many times. The chain joins TRBV28 to TRBJ2-7; TRBD2 agrees at 11 bases. With V trimmed by 6 bases and J by 3 bases, 7 bases remained unmatched. The CDR3 extends over 15 amino acids. Germline assignment: CDR1 MDHEN and CDR2 SYDVKM. CDR3 in amino acids: CASRNSGTSGYEQYF. The DNA of the CDR3 is TGTGCCAGCAGGAATTCCGGGACTAGCGGCTACGAGCAGTACTTC.

There are a few counts of this clonotype. This sequence joins TRBV7-9 and TRBJ2-7, with TRBD1 identical over 7 bases. The V gene end was trimmed by 2 bases and the J gene end by 5 bases; junction bases not matched to a gene: 6. The CDR3 loop spans 14 amino acids. Germline CDR1 SEHNR, CDR2 FQNEAQ (reference sequence). For the CDR3, the DNA is TGTGCCAGCAGCTTAACAGGGGTCGGGAACGAGCAGTACTTC. Protein sequence: CASSLTGVGNEQYF.

In the case of this clonotype: A much larger clone is a single base away; this may be a read error. The chain couples TRBV5-1 to TRBJ1-1, with 9 bases identical to TRBD1. The CDR3 contains 16 residues. Germline V gene data show CDR1 as SGHRS and CDR2 as YFSETQ. V was pared by 6 bases and J by 4 bases, with 13 bases of the junction left unmatched. The DNA of the CDR3 is TGCGCCAGCACCGGGCCGACAGGGGGTATAGGCACTGAAGCTTTCTTT. The encoded protein is CASTGPTGGIGTEAFF.

V usage is TRBV12-3 or TRBV12-4 and J usage is TRBJ1-2; tentative D call: TRBD1 (5 bases). The CDR3 has 16 amino acids. Trimming pared 1 base from V and 8 bases from J, leaving 20 bases between. This chain's CDR3 is CASSLGERVGTKGYTF. The CDR3 DNA reads as TGTGCCAGCAGTTTAGGAGAAAGGGTAGGGACTAAAGGCTACACCTTC.

At least ten counts were recorded for this clonotype. V is TRBV2 and J is TRBJ2-5, with D unclear. CDR1 and CDR2 (germline): SNHLY, FYNNEI. The CDR3 is made up of 12 amino acids. Trimming pared 5 bases from V and 4 bases from J, leaving 8 bases between. This CDR3 reads CASSISRETQYF. The CDR3 DNA sequence: TGTGCCAGCAGTATATCACGAGAGACCCAGTACTTC.

This clonotype was seen many times. The gene calls are TRBV28 and TRBJ2-3, with D tentatively TRBD1 (5 bases). The ends were cut back, 6 bases at V and 2 bases at J, with 9 bases in the middle. The CDR3 is 13 residues long. CDR1 and CDR2 from the germline V gene are MDHEN and SYDVKM. The CDR3 DNA follows: TGTGCCAGCAGCGTGACAGACACAGATACGCAGTATTTT. Protein product: CASSVTDTDTQYF. The whole variable domain, filled in from reference TRBV28 and TRBJ2-3, reads DVKVTQSSRYLVKRTGEKVFLECVQDMDHENMFWYRQDPGLGLRLIYFSYDVKMKEKGDIPEGYSVSREKKERFSLILESASTNQTSMYLCASSVTDTDTQYFGPGTRLTVL.